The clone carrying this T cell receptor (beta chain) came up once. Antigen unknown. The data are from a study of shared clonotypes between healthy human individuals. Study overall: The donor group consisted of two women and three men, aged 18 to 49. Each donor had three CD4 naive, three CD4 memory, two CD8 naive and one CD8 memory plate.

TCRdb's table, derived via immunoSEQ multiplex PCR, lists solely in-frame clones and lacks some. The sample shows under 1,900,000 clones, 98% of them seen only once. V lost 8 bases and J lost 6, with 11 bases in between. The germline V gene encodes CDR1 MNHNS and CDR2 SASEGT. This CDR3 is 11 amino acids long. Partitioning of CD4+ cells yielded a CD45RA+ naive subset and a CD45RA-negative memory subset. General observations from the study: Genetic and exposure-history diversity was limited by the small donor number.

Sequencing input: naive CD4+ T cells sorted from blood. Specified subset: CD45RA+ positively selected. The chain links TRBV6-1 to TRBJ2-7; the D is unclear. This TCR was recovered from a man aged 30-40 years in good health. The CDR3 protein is CASRVGPEQYF. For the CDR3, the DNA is TGTGCCAGCCGCGTTGGCCCCGAGCAGTACTTC.